A selection of T cell receptor beta chains follows, all from one sample in a study of blood T cell repertoires in COVID-19. Clones were read by immunoSEQ multiplex PCR, and TCRdb kept only the in-frame ones, dropping some. The sample carries 200,000 or so clones, about 82% recorded once. The specimen sequenced was peripheral blood. The receptors stem from a woman in her thirties with acute or convalescent COVID-19. Both conserved end residues are part of each CDR3. A D gene is named only where the DNA matches it firmly. Rows may omit the clone size; those that give it use once, few, many or a size class.

D	V	size	length	J	CDR3	DNA
TRBD1	TRBV11-2	-	14	TRBJ1-2	CASSPTGGDYGYTF	TGTGCCAGCAGCCCAACAGGGGGCGACTATGGCTACACCTTC
TRBD2	TRBV7-2	-	13	TRBJ2-3	CASSWTSPDTQYF	TGTGCCAGCAGCTGGACTAGCCCAGATACGCAGTATTTT
-	TRBV6-6	-	16	TRBJ1-3	CASSHLFRGSGNTIYF	TGTGCCAGCAGCCACCTATTCAGAGGCTCTGGAAACACCATATATTTT
-	TRBV10-2	-	13	TRBJ1-2	CASSLTRNYGYTF	TGCGCCAGCAGTCTCACGCGGAACTATGGCTACACCTTC
-	TRBV7-9	-	14	TRBJ2-1	CASSQTTRGDEQFF	TGTGCCAGCAGCCAAACTACTCGAGGCGATGAGCAGTTCTTC
TRBD1	TRBV20-1	-	17	TRBJ1-6	CSASGPGGLDIGSPLHF	TGCAGTGCTAGTGGCCCAGGGGGTCTGGATATAGGTTCACCCCTCCACTTT
-	TRBV15	-	14	TRBJ2-5	CATGGEGVRETQYF	TGTGCCACCGGAGGAGAGGGGGTTAGAGAGACCCAGTACTTC
TRBD2	TRBV6-6	-	15	TRBJ2-7	CASRSGRAEGYEQYF	TGTGCCAGCAGGAGCGGGAGGGCCGAAGGTTACGAGCAGTACTTC
TRBD1	TRBV28	-	14	TRBJ1-1	CASSPWRGPVEAFF	TGTGCCAGCAGTCCCTGGAGGGGGCCTGTCGAAGCTTTCTTT
TRBD2	TRBV19	-	14	TRBJ2-7	CATKGLAGSYEQYF	TGTGCCACCAAGGGACTAGCGGGTTCCTACGAGCAGTACTTC
-	TRBV7-6	-	15	TRBJ1-5	CASSLGAQGGQPQHF	TGTGCCAGCAGCTTAGGGGCCCAGGGTGGACAGCCCCAGCATTTT
-	TRBV6-2/TRBV6-3	once	13	TRBJ2-7	CASSYSSRIEQYF	TGTGCCAGCAGTTACTCTTCTAGGATCGAGCAGTACTTC
TRBD2	TRBV5-1	-	15	TRBJ2-7	CASSWSGTSPYEQYF	TGCGCCAGCAGCTGGTCCGGGACTAGCCCCTACGAGCAGTACTTC
-	TRBV29-1	few	13	TRBJ2-1	CSVEFYSRHGQFF	TGCAGCGTTGAATTTTATAGCCGCCACGGGCAGTTCTTC
-	TRBV6-2/TRBV6-3	-	16	TRBJ1-5	CASSYSMQAHNQPQHF	TGTGCCAGCAGTTACTCGATGCAGGCCCACAATCAGCCCCAGCATTTT
TRBD1	TRBV3-1/TRBV3-2	once	12	TRBJ1-1	CASSTTTGPAFF	TGTGCCAGCAGCACTACGACAGGGCCAGCTTTCTTT
-	TRBV6-4	-	12	TRBJ1-2	CASSQGMRGYTF	TGTGCCAGCAGCCAGGGGATGAGGGGCTACACCTTC
-	TRBV19	-	13	TRBJ2-2	CASRLVQAGELFF	TGTGCCAGTAGACTAGTTCAGGCCGGGGAGCTGTTTTTT
-	TRBV2	-	13	TRBJ1-6	CASSGQVNSPLHF	TGTGCCAGCAGTGGACAGGTTAATTCACCCCTCCACTTT
TRBD1	TRBV27	-	15	TRBJ1-1	CASSSRQGMNTEAFF	TGTGCCAGCAGTTCCAGACAGGGGATGAACACTGAAGCTTTCTTT
-	TRBV4-2	once	14	TRBJ2-5	CASSQDRGRRTQYF	TGTGCCAGCAGCCAAGACAGGGGCAGGAGGACCCAGTACTTC
TRBD1	TRBV3-1/TRBV3-2	-	16	TRBJ2-3	CASSQVRLGGFDTQYF	TGTGCCAGCAGCCAAGTTCGCTTAGGGGGCTTCGATACGCAGTATTTT
-	TRBV19	-	13	TRBJ1-5	CASSAHIDQPQHF	TGTGCCAGTAGTGCCCACATTGATCAGCCCCAGCATTTT
TRBD1	TRBV4-2	-	15	TRBJ2-7	CASSQTGTGLNEQYF	TGTGCCAGCAGCCAAACGGGGACAGGGCTCAACGAGCAGTACTTC
TRBD2	TRBV7-2	-	15	TRBJ2-1	CASSLLGLAGTNLLF	TGTGCCAGCAGCTTATTGGGACTAGCGGGGACCAACCTACTCTTC
-	TRBV7-6	-	13	TRBJ1-6	CASSDGISSPLHF	TGTGCCAGCAGCGACGGGATAAGTTCACCCCTCCACTTT
-	TRBV27	-	13	TRBJ2-7	CASSLRGGYEQYF	TGTGCCAGCAGTTTAAGGGGGGGCTACGAGCAGTACTTC
-	TRBV7-2	-	14	TRBJ1-1	CASSFSSQNTEAFF	TGTGCCAGCAGCTTTAGTAGCCAGAACACTGAAGCTTTCTTT
TRBD1	TRBV28	few	13	TRBJ1-5	CASRGTANQPQHF	TGTGCCAGCAGAGGGACAGCTAATCAGCCCCAGCATTTT
-	TRBV6-4	-	16	TRBJ2-2	CASSLEPGTGTGELFF	TGTGCCAGCAGTCTCGAACCCGGGACTGGTACCGGGGAGCTGTTTTTT
TRBD1	TRBV6-6	few	16	TRBJ1-5	CASRKRGQGSNQPQHF	TGTGCCAGCAGGAAAAGAGGACAGGGTAGCAATCAGCCCCAGCATTTT
TRBD1	TRBV5-6	-	15	TRBJ1-2	CASSNTGTGMYGYTF	TGTGCCAGCAGCAATACCGGGACAGGGATGTATGGCTACACCTTC
-	TRBV6-2/TRBV6-3	-	11	TRBJ2-7	CASSPLLEQYF	TGTGCCAGCAGTCCCCTATTGGAGCAGTACTTC
-	TRBV25-1	-	15	TRBJ2-5	CASSDTRVGQETQYF	TGTGCCAGCAGTGATACCAGGGTGGGCCAAGAGACCCAGTACTTC
-	TRBV30	-	11	TRBJ1-4	CAWGSGEKLFF	TGTGCCTGGGGTTCGGGGGAAAAACTGTTTTTT
TRBD1	TRBV7-9	-	18	TRBJ2-6	CASSLRRTGGTGANVLTF	TGTGCCAGCAGCTTACGTCGAACAGGGGGCACTGGGGCCAACGTCCTGACTTTC
-	TRBV5-6	-	14	TRBJ2-1	CASSLGQYYNEQFF	TGTGCCAGCAGCTTGGGGCAATACTACAATGAGCAGTTCTTC
-	TRBV3-1/TRBV3-2	-	13	TRBJ2-7	CASSLRVSYEQYF	TGTGCCAGCAGCCTGCGGGTCTCCTACGAGCAGTACTTC
-	TRBV19	-	14	TRBJ2-1	CASRSPTSYNEQFF	TGTGCCAGTAGGTCCCCGACATCCTACAATGAGCAGTTCTTC
TRBD2	TRBV12-3/TRBV12-4	few	13	TRBJ2-1	CASSLVAGDEQFF	TGTGCCAGCAGCTTGGTAGCGGGGGATGAGCAGTTCTTC